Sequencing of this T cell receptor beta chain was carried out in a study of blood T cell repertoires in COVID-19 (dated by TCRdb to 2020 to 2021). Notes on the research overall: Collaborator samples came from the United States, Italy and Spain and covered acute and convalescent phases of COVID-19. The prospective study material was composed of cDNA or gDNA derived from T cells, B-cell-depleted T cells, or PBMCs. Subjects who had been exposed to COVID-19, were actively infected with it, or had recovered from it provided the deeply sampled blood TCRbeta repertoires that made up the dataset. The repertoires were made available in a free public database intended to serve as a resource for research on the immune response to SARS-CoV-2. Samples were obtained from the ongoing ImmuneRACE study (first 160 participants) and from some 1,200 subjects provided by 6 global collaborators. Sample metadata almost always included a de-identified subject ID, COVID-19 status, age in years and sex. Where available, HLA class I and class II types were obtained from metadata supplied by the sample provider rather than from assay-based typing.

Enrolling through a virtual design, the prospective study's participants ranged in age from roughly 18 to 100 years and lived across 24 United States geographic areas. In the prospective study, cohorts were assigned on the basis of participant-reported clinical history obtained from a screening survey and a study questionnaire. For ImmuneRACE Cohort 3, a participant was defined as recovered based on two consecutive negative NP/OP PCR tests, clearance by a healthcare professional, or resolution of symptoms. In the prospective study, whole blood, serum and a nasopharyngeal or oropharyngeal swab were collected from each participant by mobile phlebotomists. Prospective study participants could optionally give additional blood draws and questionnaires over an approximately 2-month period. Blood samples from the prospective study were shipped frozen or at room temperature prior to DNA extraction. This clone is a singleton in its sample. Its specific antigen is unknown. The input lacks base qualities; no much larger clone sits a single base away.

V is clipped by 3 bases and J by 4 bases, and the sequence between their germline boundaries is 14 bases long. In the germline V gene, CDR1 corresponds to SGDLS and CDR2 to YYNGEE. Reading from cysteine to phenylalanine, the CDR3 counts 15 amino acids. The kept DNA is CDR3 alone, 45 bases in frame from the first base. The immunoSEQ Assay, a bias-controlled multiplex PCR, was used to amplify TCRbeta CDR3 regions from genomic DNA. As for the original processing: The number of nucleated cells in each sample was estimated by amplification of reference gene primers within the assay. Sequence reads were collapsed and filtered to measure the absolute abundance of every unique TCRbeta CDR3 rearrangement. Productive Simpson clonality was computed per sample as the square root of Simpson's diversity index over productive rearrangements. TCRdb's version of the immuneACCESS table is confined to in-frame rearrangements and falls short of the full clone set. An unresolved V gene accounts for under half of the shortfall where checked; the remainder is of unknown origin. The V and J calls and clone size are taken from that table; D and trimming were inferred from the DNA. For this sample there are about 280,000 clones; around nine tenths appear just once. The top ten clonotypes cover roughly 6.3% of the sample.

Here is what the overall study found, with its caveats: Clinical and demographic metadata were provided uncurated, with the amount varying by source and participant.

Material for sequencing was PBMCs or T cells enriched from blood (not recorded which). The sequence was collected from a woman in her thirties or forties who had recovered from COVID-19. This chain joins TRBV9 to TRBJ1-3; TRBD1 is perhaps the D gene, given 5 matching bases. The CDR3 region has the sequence CASSAQQADGNTIYF. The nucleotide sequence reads TGTGCCAGCAGCGCTCAACAGGCAGACGGAAACACCATATATTTT.